The sequence of this T cell receptor (beta chain) was determined in a study of T-cell memory formation after mild COVID-19. About the study: TCR clusters were largely donor specific. The study, taken as a whole, reports: Chiefly within CM and EM were the contracting CD4+ clones; CD8+ ones were within EMRA. A second wave expanding day 15 to 37 was CD4+-biased; contracting clones were balanced.

A 5'RACE reaction primed in the constant segment made cDNA libraries of TCR alpha and TCR beta, and these carried sample barcodes and UMIs. TCRdb called the 5' RACE reads again in MiXCR, with one record for every CDR3 protein. The sample has 450,000 to 650,000 distinct CDR3 sequences, roughly 22% seen once; the top ten hold around 13%. The germline V gene has CDR1 MGHRA and CDR2 YSYEKL. The V end was cut by 0 bases, the J end by 5 bases, with 19 bases between. The CDR3 sequence is 17 residues long. As concerns this clonotype: Its cognate antigen is unknown.

The sequence came from an adult woman who had mild COVID-19 (a few samples of this study predate the infection). Cell type and time point are not known. Source material: PBMCs or a T cell subset sorted from them (not recorded which). This chain connects TRBV4-1 to TRBJ2-5, with D possibly matching TRBD2 (7 bases). The CDR3 is CASSQDSTEGGLETQYF. CDR3 DNA sequence: TGCGCCAGCAGCCAAGATAGTACGGAGGGGGGGCTGGAGACCCAGTACTTC.